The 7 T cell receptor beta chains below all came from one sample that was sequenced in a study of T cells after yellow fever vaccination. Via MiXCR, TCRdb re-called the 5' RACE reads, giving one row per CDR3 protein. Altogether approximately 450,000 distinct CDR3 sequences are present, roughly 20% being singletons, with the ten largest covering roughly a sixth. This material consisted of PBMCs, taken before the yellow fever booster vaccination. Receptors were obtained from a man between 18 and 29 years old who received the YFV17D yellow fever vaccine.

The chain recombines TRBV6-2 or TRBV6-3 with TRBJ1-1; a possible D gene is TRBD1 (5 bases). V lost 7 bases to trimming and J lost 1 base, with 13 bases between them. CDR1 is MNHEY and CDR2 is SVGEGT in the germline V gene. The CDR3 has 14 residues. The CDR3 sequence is CASITRGANTEAFF. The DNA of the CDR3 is TGTGCCAGCATCACACGCGGGGCGAACACTGAAGCTTTCTTT.

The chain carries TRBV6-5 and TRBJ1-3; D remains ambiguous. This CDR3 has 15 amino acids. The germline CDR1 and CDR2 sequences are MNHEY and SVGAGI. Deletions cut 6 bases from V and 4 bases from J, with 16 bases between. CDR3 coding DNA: TGTGCCAGCAGCCCCGACGTCGTCCGGGGAAACACCATATATTTT. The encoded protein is CASSPDVVRGNTIYF.

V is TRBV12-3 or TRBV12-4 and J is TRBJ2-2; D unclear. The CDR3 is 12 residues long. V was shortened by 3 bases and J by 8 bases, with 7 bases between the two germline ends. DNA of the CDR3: TGTGCCAGCAGTTTTTCATTAGGGGAGCTGTTTTTT. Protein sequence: CASSFSLGELFF.

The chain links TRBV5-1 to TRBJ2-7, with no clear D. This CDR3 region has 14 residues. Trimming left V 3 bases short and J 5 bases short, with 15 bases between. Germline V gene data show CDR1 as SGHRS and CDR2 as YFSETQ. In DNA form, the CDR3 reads TGCGCCAGCAGCTACGGTGGGGTATCCCACGAGCAGTACTTC. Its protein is CASSYGGVSHEQYF.

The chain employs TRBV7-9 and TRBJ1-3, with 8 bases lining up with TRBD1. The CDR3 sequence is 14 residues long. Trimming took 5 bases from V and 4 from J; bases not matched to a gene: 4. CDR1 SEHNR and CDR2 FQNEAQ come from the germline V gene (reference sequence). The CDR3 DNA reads TGTGCCAGCAGCAAGACAGGGGCGGGAAACACCATATATTTT. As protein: CASSKTGAGNTIYF. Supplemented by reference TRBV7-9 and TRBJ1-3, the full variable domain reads DTGVSQNPRHKITKRGQNVTFRCDPISEHNRLYWYRQTLGQGPEFLTYFQNEAQLEKSRLLSDRFSAERPKGSFSTLEIQRTEQGDSAMYLCASSKTGAGNTIYFGEGSWLTVV.

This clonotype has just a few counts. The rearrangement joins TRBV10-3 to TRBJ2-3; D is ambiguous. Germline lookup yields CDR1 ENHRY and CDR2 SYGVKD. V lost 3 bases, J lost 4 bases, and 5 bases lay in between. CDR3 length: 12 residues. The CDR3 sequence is CAISDPADTQYF. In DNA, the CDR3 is TGTGCCATCAGTGACCCGGCAGATACGCAGTATTTT.

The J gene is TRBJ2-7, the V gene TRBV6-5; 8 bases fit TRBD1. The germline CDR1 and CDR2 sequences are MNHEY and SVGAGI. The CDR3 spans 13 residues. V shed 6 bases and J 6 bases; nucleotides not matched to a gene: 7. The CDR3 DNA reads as TGTGCCAGCAGGGAGACAGGGGCGGGCGAGCAGTACTTC. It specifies CASRETGAGEQYF.